This T cell receptor beta chain was recovered during a study of blood T cell repertoires in COVID-19. The overall study: There were acute and convalescent COVID-19 samples, and they came from the United States, Italy and Spain. In each case, the material was cDNA or gDNA derived from T cells, B-cell-depleted T cells, or PBMCs.

Original handling: It was from reference gene primer amplification that nucleated cell counts were estimated. TCRdb's copy holds only in-frame clones and misses some; the assay was immunoSEQ multiplex PCR. V, J and clone size reflect that table, while D and trimming were determined from the DNA. The table records about 80,000 clones, roughly 78% of them present only once. Trimming took 3 bases from V and 3 from J; bases not matched to a gene: 4. There are 15 residues in the CDR3. Germline CDR1 is SGDLS and CDR2 is YYNGEE. The chain recombines TRBV9 with TRBJ1-5; TRBD1 aligns across 9 bases. This TCR was recovered from a human donor in a cohort sampled during active COVID-19. Sequencing used peripheral blood. The DNA for the CDR3 is TGTGCCAGCAGCGCGACAGGGGGGGCCAATCAGCCCCAGCATTTT. It specifies CASSATGGANQPQHF.